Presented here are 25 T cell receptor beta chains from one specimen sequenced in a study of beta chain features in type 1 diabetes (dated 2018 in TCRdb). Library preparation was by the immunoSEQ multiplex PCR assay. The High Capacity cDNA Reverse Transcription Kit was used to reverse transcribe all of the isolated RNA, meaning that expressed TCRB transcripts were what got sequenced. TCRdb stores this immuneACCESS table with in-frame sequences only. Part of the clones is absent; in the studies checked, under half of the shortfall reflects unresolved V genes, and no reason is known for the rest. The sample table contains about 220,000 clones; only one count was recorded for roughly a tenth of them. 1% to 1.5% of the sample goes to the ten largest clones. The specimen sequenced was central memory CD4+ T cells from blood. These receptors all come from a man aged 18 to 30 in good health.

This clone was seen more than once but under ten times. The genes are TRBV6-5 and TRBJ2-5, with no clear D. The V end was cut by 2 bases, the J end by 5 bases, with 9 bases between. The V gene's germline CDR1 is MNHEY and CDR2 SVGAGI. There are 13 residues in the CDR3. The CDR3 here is CASSYVVGETQYF. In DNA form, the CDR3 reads TGTGCCAGCAGTTACGTTGTGGGGGAGACCCAGTACTTC.

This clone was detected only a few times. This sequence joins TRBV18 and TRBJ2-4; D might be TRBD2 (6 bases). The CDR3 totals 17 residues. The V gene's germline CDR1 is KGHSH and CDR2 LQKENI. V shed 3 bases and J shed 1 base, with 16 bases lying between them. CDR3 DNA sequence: TGTGCCAGCTCACCCTTGACTAGTTACCCGGCCAAAAACATTCAGTACTTC. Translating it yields CASSPLTSYPAKNIQYF.

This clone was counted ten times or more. CDR3 DNA sequence: TGCAGCGTTATGGTATCTGGGGCCAACGTCCTGACTTTC. This encodes CSVMVSGANVLTF. The chain couples TRBV29-1 to TRBJ2-6; D remains unclear. Germline CDR1 is SQVTM and CDR2 is ANQGSEA. The CDR3 is 13 residues long. The V end was cut by 5 bases, the J end by 1 base, with 6 bases between.

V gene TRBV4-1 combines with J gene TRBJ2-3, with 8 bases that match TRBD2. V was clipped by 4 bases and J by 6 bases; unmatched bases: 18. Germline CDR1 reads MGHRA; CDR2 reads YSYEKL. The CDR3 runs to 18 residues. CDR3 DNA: TGCGCCAGCAGCCCCTACGGGAGGCTAGCGGGCGACCCGGATACGCAGTATTTT. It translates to CASSPYGRLAGDPDTQYF.

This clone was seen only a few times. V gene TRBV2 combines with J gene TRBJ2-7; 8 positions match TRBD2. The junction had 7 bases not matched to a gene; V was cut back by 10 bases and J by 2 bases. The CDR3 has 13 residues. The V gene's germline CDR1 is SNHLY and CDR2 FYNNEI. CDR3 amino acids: CATSGRSPYEQYF. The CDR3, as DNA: TGTGCCACAAGCGGGAGATCCCCCTACGAGCAGTACTTC.

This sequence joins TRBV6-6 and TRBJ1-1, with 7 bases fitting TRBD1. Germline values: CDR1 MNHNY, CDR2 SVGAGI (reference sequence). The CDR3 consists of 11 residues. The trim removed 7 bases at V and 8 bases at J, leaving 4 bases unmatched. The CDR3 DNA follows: TGTGCCAGCACCCGGGACAGCGAAGCTTTCTTT. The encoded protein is CASTRDSEAFF.

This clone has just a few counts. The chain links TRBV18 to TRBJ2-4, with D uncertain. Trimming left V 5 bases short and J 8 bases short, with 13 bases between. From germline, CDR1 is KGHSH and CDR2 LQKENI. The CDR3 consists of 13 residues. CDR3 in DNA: TGTGCCAGCTCAGACCAGGAGTCGGACATTCAGTACTTC. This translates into CASSDQESDIQYF.

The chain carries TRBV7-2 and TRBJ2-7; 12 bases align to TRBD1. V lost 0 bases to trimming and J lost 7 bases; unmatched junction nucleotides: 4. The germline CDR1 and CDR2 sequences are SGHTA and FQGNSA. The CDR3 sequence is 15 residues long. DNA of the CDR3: TGTGCCAGCAGCTTAGCGGGGACAGGGGGCGAGGAGCAGTACTTC. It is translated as CASSLAGTGGEEQYF.

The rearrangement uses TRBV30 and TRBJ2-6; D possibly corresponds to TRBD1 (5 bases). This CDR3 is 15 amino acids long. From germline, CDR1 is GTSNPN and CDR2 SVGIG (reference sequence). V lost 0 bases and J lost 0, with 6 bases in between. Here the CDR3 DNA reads TGTGCCTGGAGTGTGACAGCCTCTGGGGCCAACGTCCTGACTTTC. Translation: CAWSVTASGANVLTF. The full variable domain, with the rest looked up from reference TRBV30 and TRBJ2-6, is SQTIHQWPATLVQPVGSPLSLECTVEGTSNPNLYWYRQAAGRGLQLLFYSVGIGQISSEVPQNLSASRPQDRQFILSSKKLLLSDSGFYLCAWSVTASGANVLTFGAGSRLTVL.

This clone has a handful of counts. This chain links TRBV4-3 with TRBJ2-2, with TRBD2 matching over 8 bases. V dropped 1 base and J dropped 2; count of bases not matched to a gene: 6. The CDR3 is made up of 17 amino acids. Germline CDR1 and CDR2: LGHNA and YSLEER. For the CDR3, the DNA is TGCGCCAGCAGCCAAGGCCTCAGCGGGGGTAACACCGGGGAGCTGTTTTTT. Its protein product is CASSQGLSGGNTGELFF.

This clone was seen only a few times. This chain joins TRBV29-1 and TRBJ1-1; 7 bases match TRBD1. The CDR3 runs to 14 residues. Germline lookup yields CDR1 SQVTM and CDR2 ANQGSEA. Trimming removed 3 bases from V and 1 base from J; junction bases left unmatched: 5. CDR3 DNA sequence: TGCAGCGTTGACTTACAGGGGCCGAACACTGAAGCTTTCTTT. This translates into CSVDLQGPNTEAFF.

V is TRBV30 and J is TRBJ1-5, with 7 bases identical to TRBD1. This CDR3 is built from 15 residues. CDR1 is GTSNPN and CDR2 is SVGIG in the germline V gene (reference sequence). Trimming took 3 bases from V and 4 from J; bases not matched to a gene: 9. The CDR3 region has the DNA TGTGCCTGGAGCGCAGCCGGGACAGCGAATCAGCCCCAGCATTTT. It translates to CAWSAAGTANQPQHF. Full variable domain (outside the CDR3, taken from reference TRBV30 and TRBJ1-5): SQTIHQWPATLVQPVGSPLSLECTVEGTSNPNLYWYRQAAGRGLQLLFYSVGIGQISSEVPQNLSASRPQDRQFILSSKKLLLSDSGFYLCAWSAAGTANQPQHFGDGTRLSIL.

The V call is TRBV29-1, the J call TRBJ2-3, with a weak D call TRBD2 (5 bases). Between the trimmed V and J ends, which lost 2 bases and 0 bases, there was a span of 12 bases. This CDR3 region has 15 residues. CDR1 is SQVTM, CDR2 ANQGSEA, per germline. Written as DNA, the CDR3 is TGCAGCGTTGAATCGGCTAGCCCTAGCACAGATACGCAGTATTTT. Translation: CSVESASPSTDTQYF.

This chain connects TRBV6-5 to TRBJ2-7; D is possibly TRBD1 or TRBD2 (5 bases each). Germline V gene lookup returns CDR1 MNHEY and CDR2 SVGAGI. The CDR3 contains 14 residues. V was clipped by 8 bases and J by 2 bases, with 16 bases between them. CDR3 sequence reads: CASGPGRPPYEQYF. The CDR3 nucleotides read TGTGCCAGCGGGCCGGGACGGCCCCCCTACGAGCAGTACTTC.

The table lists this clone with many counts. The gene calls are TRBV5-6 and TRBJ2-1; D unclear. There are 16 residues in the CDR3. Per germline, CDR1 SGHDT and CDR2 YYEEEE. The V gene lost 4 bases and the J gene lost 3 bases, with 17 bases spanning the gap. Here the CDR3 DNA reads TGTGCCAGCAGCATTTTGACTGAGTCCGTCTACAATGAGCAGTTCTTC. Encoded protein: CASSILTESVYNEQFF.

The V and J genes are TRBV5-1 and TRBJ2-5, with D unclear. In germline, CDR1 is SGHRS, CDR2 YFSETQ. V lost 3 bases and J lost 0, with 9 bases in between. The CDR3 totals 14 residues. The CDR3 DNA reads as TGCGCCAGCAGCTCGGACGAGTACCAAGAGACCCAGTACTTC. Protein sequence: CASSSDEYQETQYF.

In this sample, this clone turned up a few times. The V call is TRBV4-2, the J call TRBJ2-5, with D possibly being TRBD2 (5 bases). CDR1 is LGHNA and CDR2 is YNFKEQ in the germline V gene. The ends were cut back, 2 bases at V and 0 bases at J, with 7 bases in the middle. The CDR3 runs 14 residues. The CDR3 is CASSQSGNQETQYF. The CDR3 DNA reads TGTGCCAGCAGCCAATCCGGGAACCAAGAGACCCAGTACTTC.

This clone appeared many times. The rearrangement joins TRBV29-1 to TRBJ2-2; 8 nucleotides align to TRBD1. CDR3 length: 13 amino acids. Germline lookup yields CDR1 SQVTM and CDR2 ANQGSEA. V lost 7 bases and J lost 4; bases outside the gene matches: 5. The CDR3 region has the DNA TGCAGCGCCAGACAGGGGTCCACCGGGGAGCTGTTTTTT. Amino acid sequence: CSARQGSTGELFF.

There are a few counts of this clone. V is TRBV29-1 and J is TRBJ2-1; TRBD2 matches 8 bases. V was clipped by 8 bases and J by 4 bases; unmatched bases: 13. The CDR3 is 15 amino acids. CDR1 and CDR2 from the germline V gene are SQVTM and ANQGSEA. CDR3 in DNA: TGCAGCACCCGGGGGGACGGGAGGGGATACAATGAGCAGTTCTTC. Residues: CSTRGDGRGYNEQFF.

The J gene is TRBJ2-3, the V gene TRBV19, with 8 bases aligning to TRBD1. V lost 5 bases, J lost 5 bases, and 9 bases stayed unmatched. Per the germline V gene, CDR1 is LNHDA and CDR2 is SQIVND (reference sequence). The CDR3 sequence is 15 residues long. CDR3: CASSFAGGAGDTQYF. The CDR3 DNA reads TGTGCCAGTAGTTTCGCAGGGGGCGCAGGAGATACGCAGTATTTT.

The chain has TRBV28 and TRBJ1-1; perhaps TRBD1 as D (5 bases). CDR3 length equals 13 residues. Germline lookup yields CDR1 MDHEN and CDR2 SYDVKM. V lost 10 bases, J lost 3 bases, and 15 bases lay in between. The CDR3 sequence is CATTIRGDTEAFF. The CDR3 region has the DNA TGTGCCACCACCATAAGGGGCGACACTGAAGCTTTCTTT.

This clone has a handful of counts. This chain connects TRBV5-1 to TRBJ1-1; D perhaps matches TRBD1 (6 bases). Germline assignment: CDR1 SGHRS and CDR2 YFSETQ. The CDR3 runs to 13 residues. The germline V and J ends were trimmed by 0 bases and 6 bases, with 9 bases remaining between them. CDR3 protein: CASSLGTVPEAFF. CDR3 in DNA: TGCGCCAGCAGCTTGGGGACAGTCCCTGAAGCTTTCTTT. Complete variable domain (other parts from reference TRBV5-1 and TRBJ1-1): KAGVTQTPRYLIKTRGQQVTLSCSPISGHRSVSWYQQTPGQGLQFLFEYFSETQRNKGNFPGRFSGRQFSNSRSEMNVSTLELGDSALYLCASSLGTVPEAFFGQGTRLTVV.

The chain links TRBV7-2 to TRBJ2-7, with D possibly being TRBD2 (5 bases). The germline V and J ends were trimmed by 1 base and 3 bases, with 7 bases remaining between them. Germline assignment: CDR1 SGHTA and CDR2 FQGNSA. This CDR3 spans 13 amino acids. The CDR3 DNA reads TGTGCCAGCAGCTTAGGCGGGTACTACGAGCAGTACTTC. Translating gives CASSLGGYYEQYF.

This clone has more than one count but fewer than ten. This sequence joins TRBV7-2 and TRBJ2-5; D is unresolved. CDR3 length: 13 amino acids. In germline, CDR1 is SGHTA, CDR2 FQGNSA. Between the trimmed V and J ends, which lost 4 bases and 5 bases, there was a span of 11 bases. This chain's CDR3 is CASSSLGLETQYF. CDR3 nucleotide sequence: TGTGCCAGCAGCTCCCTGGGCCTCGAGACCCAGTACTTC.

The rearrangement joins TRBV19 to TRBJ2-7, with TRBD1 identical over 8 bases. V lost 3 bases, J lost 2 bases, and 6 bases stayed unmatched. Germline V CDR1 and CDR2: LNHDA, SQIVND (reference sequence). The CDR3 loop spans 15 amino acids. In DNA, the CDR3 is TGTGCCAGTAGTATGGGGACAGGACGAGCCTACGAGCAGTACTTC. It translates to CASSMGTGRAYEQYF.